The table lists the clone carrying this T cell receptor (beta chain) with a few counts. Its antigen is undetermined. This record belongs to a study of identical twins. Study-wide findings and caveats: Because invariant MAIT and iNKT cells could be present, zero-insertion analyses could be partly confounded.

MiXCR was run by TCRdb on the 5' RACE reads, yielding one entry per CDR3 protein. The data show hundreds of thousands of distinct CDR3 sequences, about a fifth seen once. This sample was shared with a second study, whose subject was yellow fever vaccine responses in identical twins. As that report states: Twins' vaccine T cell response reportedly seemed partly convergent, partly personalized.

This clonotype was sampled from a woman under 30 in good health. Sequencing was carried out using CD4+ T cells sorted from blood.

CDR3 bases: TGTGCCAGCAGCCCCCTAGCGGGAGTGGTGGATGAGCAGTTCTTC. It specifies CASSPLAGVVDEQFF. This sequence joins TRBV11-2 and TRBJ2-1, with 10 bases lining up with TRBD2. Unmatched junction bases numbered 9, after V lost 5 bases and J lost 8 bases. Germline loops: CDR1 SGHAT, CDR2 FQNNGV. The CDR3 extends over 15 amino acids.